The 22 T cell receptor beta chains below all came from one sample that was sequenced in a study of blood T cell repertoires in COVID-19. Profiled with immunoSEQ multiplex PCR; TCRdb holds only in-frame clones, not every one. Among about 170,000 clones listed, approximately 89% were seen once. Sequenced sample: peripheral blood. The receptors stem from a man aged 65 to 85 with acute or convalescent COVID-19.

This clone was recorded a few times. The chain links TRBV9 to TRBJ2-7, with no clear D. Trimming removed 0 bases from V and 2 bases from J, with 9 bases in between. This CDR3 has 14 amino acids. Germline-derived CDR1 and CDR2 are SGDLS and YYNGEE. This CDR3 reads CASSVGPNTYEQYF. CDR3 in DNA: TGTGCCAGCAGCGTAGGCCCAAACACCTACGAGCAGTACTTC.

V usage is TRBV4-2 and J usage is TRBJ1-1; D is unresolved. Between the trimmed V and J ends, which lost 1 base and 6 bases, there was a span of 12 bases. Looked up from germline, CDR1 is LGHNA and CDR2 is YNFKEQ. The CDR3 extends over 14 amino acids. The CDR3 nucleotides read TGTGCCAGCAGCCAAGCGGAGGCCCGGGCTGAAGCTTTCTTT. Translating it yields CASSQAEARAEAFF.

This clone was counted once. The chain couples TRBV9 to TRBJ1-2; a possible D gene is TRBD1 (5 bases). The V and J ends lost 0 bases and 8 bases respectively, with 17 bases between them. This CDR3 comprises 15 residues. Germline values: CDR1 SGDLS, CDR2 YYNGEE. For the CDR3, the DNA is TGTGCCAGCAGCGTAGTCTTGGACGGATGGGGCGGCTACACCTTC. Translated, it gives CASSVVLDGWGGYTF.

The chain couples TRBV4-2 to TRBJ2-7; D is possibly TRBD1 (5 bases). The CDR3 consists of 14 residues. V was shortened by 4 bases and J by 0 bases, with 10 bases between the two germline ends. Per the germline V gene, CDR1 is LGHNA and CDR2 is YNFKEQ. CDR3 in amino acids: CASSREGVSYEQYF. The CDR3 region has the DNA TGTGCCAGCAGCCGGGAAGGGGTCTCCTACGAGCAGTACTTC.

J is TRBJ1-5 and V is TRBV5-1, with a tentative D call TRBD1 (6 bases). The CDR3 extends over 13 amino acids. V lost 5 bases and J lost 4, with 10 bases in between. Germline lookup yields CDR1 SGHRS and CDR2 YFSETQ. CDR3 loop: CASSPGTNQPQHF. The CDR3 DNA sequence: TGCGCCAGCAGTCCCGGGACAAATCAGCCCCAGCATTTT.

The rearrangement links TRBV5-1 to TRBJ2-7, with D perhaps TRBD2 (6 bases). The CDR3 consists of 15 residues. Deletions cut 4 bases from V and 0 bases from J, with 14 bases between. Germline values: CDR1 SGHRS, CDR2 YFSETQ. CDR3 DNA: TGCGCCAGCAGCCTCCTCGGGGGTCTCTCCTACGAGCAGTACTTC. It encodes CASSLLGGLSYEQYF.

The chain links TRBV19 to TRBJ1-3; D is unresolved. The V gene lost 3 bases and the J gene lost 0 bases, with 12 bases spanning the gap. The CDR3 runs to 16 residues. Germline V gene sequence: CDR1 LNHDA, CDR2 SQIVND (reference sequence). CDR3 sequence (DNA): TGTGCCAGTAGTATGCCCGGCGGTAGCTCTGGAAACACCATATATTTT. Residues: CASSMPGGSSGNTIYF.

The chain recombines TRBV7-8 with TRBJ2-3; D perhaps matches TRBD2 (5 bases). The CDR3 is 14 amino acids. Germline V lookup: CDR1 SGHVS, CDR2 FQNEAQ. The V gene lost 4 bases and the J gene lost 2 bases, with 10 bases spanning the gap. CDR3 amino acids: CASSSPGYTDTQYF. CDR3 nucleotide sequence: TGTGCCAGCAGCTCGCCGGGGTACACAGATACGCAGTATTTT.

This clone has only one observation. This chain connects TRBV7-9 to TRBJ1-4; TRBD1 might be the D (5 bases). The length of the CDR3 is 16 residues. The germline V gene encodes CDR1 SEHNR and CDR2 FQNEAQ (reference sequence). The V gene lost 5 bases and the J gene lost 8 bases, with 21 bases spanning the gap. The CDR3: CASSPSGLRNWEKLFF. CDR3 bases: TGTGCCAGCAGCCCCTCGGGACTCCGAAATTGGGAAAAACTGTTTTTT. Using reference TRBV7-9 and TRBJ1-4 for the parts outside the CDR3, the full variable domain is DTGVSQNPRHKITKRGQNVTFRCDPISEHNRLYWYRQTLGQGPEFLTYFQNEAQLEKSRLLSDRFSAERPKGSFSTLEIQRTEQGDSAMYLCASSPSGLRNWEKLFFGSGTQLSVL.

The rearrangement uses TRBV3-1 (or the pseudogene TRBV3-2) and TRBJ2-3; the match to TRBD2 covers 9 bases. The CDR3 is made up of 17 amino acids. CDR1 and CDR2 from the germline V gene are LGHDT and YNNKEL (reference sequence). V lost 0 bases, J lost 7 bases, and 11 bases stayed unmatched. CDR3 bases: TGTGCCAGCAGCCAAGATCGGGGTAGCGGGAGACAAAATACGCAGTATTTT. Translated, it gives CASSQDRGSGRQNTQYF.

The chain recombines TRBV27 with TRBJ1-2; TRBD1 matches at 7 bases. The germline V gene encodes CDR1 MNHEY and CDR2 SMNVEV (reference sequence). The V gene end was trimmed by 8 bases and the J gene end by 7 bases; junction bases not matched to a gene: 4. This CDR3 spans 11 amino acids. The CDR3 DNA reads as TGTGCCAGCCGGACAGGCTCTGGCTACACCTTC. The encoded protein is CASRTGSGYTF.

V and J are TRBV7-9 and TRBJ2-5; tentative D call: TRBD2 (6 bases). V was trimmed by 4 bases and J by 4 bases, leaving 16 bases between them. This CDR3 comprises 15 residues. Germline-derived CDR1 and CDR2 are SEHNR and FQNEAQ (reference sequence). The CDR3 sequence: CASSSLAEGSETQYF. The DNA of the CDR3 is TGTGCCAGCAGCTCCTTAGCGGAGGGGTCAGAGACCCAGTACTTC. The variable domain in full, with the rest retrieved from reference TRBV7-9 and TRBJ2-5, is DTGVSQNPRHKITKRGQNVTFRCDPISEHNRLYWYRQTLGQGPEFLTYFQNEAQLEKSRLLSDRFSAERPKGSFSTLEIQRTEQGDSAMYLCASSSLAEGSETQYFGPGTRLLVL.

The CDR3 protein is CASSPTGGGSYNEQFF. The DNA for the CDR3 is TGTGCCAGCTCACCAACAGGGGGAGGATCCTACAATGAGCAGTTCTTC. The V and J genes are TRBV18 and TRBJ2-1; 8 positions agree with TRBD1. This CDR3 is 16 amino acids long. Looked up from germline, CDR1 is KGHSH and CDR2 is LQKENI. J lost 1 base, V lost 2 bases, and 4 bases had no gene match.

This clone turned up a few times. The V and J genes are TRBV7-2 and TRBJ1-1, with unresolved D. The CDR3 is made up of 14 amino acids. The V end was cut by 2 bases, the J end by 0 bases, with 7 bases between. Germline CDR1 reads SGHTA; CDR2 reads FQGNSA. CDR3 region: CASSLRNLNTEAFF. The CDR3 DNA reads as TGTGCCAGCAGCTTAAGAAACTTGAACACTGAAGCTTTCTTT.

V is TRBV4-3 and J is TRBJ2-3; TRBD2 aligns across 10 bases. This CDR3 comprises 18 residues. Germline V gene sequence: CDR1 LGHNA, CDR2 YSLEER. V dropped 3 bases and J dropped 1; count of bases not matched to a gene: 10. DNA of the CDR3: TGCGCCAGCAGCCAGACGGCCGTTACTAGCGGGGGCACAGATACGCAGTATTTT. Protein product: CASSQTAVTSGGTDTQYF.

The rearrangement links TRBV19 to TRBJ1-6, with a tentative D call TRBD1 (5 bases). The V and J ends lost 5 bases and 9 bases respectively, with 17 bases between them. The CDR3 has 15 residues. Germline CDR1 is LNHDA and CDR2 is SQIVND (reference sequence). CDR3 loop: CASSLGGVLASPLHF. CDR3 DNA sequence: TGTGCCAGTAGTTTGGGGGGGGTATTGGCTTCACCCCTCCACTTT.

Concerning this clone: One junction end disagrees with the germline gene, perhaps due to a read error. Other DNA variants within this sample encode the same CDR3. The chain's CDR3 is CASSVGHSSYEQYF. CDR3 in DNA: TGCGCCAGCAGCGTAGGACACTCCTCCTACGAGCAGTACTTC. This chain uses TRBV9 with TRBJ2-7; D is possibly TRBD1 (5 bases). Germline CDR1 SGDLS, CDR2 YYNGEE. The CDR3 sequence is 14 residues long.

This clone was detected only once. The chain uses TRBV5-8 and TRBJ1-2, with D perhaps matching TRBD1 (6 bases). With 5 bases removed from V and 6 bases from J, the gap between germline ends came to 20 bases. This CDR3 is 15 amino acids long. Looked up from germline, CDR1 is SGHTS and CDR2 is YDEGEE. CDR3: CASSFHQGQVDGYTF. The CDR3 DNA follows: TGTGCCAGCAGTTTCCACCAGGGGCAGGTTGATGGCTACACCTTC.

The gene calls are TRBV27 and TRBJ1-2, with TRBD1 as a possible D gene (6 bases). The V gene lost 5 bases and the J gene lost 0 bases, with 13 bases spanning the gap. This CDR3 contains 15 residues. Looked up from germline, CDR1 is MNHEY and CDR2 is SMNVEV (reference sequence). The CDR3, as DNA: TGTGCCAGCAGTCCCCGTCAGGGGACTAACTATGGCTACACCTTC. Protein product: CASSPRQGTNYGYTF.

The V and J genes are TRBV5-4 and TRBJ1-3; the match to TRBD1 covers 7 bases. Germline V gene sequence: CDR1 SGHNT, CDR2 YYREEE (reference sequence). V was clipped by 4 bases and J by 4 bases; unmatched bases: 14. The CDR3 has 17 amino acids. CDR3 DNA sequence: TGTGCCAGCAGCCCGACGACGGGACAGCGTGGGGGAAACACCATATATTTT. This codes for CASSPTTGQRGGNTIYF.

Here the CDR3 reads CASSFQGGNTEAFF. Here the CDR3 DNA reads TGTGCCAGCAGTTTCCAGGGGGGGAACACTGAAGCTTTCTTT. The rearrangement links TRBV6-1 to TRBJ1-1, with 7 bases fitting TRBD1. Germline V gene sequence: CDR1 MNHNS, CDR2 SASEGT. This CDR3 contains 14 residues. Trimming removed 5 bases from V and 1 base from J; junction bases left unmatched: 4.

The chain links TRBV5-1 to TRBJ1-5; D uncertain. The CDR3 runs 16 residues. The germline V gene encodes CDR1 SGHRS and CDR2 YFSETQ. Trimming left V 4 bases short and J 0 bases short, with 14 bases between. The CDR3 loop reads CASSPTVGGSNQPQHF. CDR3 coding DNA: TGCGCCAGCAGCCCGACGGTCGGCGGTAGCAATCAGCCCCAGCATTTT. Full variable domain (missing parts from reference TRBV5-1 and TRBJ1-5): KAGVTQTPRYLIKTRGQQVTLSCSPISGHRSVSWYQQTPGQGLQFLFEYFSETQRNKGNFPGRFSGRQFSNSRSEMNVSTLELGDSALYLCASSPTVGGSNQPQHFGDGTRLSIL.